The present T cell receptor (beta chain) was sequenced within a study of shared clonotypes between healthy human individuals. Whole-study results and caveats: As a rule, naive subsets had a larger estimated richness than memory subsets.

The ends were cut back, 0 bases at V and 1 base at J, with 16 bases in the middle. Per the germline V gene, CDR1 is LNHDA and CDR2 is SQIVND (reference sequence). This CDR3 comprises 17 residues. CD45RO-negative CD8 cells positively selected for CCR7 made up the naive population, which excluded terminally differentiated effector memory CD45RA+ cells. Regarding this clone: Its antigen is not identified.

Assay used: immunoSEQ multiplex PCR; TCRdb lists only in-frame clones, some missing. The sample holds roughly 1,800,000 clones, roughly 94% seen once. The specimen sequenced was naive CD8+ T cells sorted from blood. This sequence originates from a man between 18 and 29 years old in good health. The V call is TRBV19, the J call TRBJ2-7; D remains unclear. In nucleotides, the CDR3 is TGTGCCAGTAGTATAGATTTAGCCGGCGGTTCGTCCTACGAGCAGTACTTC. Translating gives CASSIDLAGGSSYEQYF.